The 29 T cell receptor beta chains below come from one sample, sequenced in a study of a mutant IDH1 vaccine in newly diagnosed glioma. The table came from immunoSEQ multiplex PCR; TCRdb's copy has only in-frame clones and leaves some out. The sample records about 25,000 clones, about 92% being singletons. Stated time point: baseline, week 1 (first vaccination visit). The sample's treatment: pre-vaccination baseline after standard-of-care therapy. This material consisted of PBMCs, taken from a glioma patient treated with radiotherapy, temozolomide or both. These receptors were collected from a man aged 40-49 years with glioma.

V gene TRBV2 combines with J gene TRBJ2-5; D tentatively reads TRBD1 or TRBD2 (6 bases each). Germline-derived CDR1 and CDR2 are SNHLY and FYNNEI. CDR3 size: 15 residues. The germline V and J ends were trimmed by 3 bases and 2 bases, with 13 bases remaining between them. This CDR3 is CASSDGLGGQETQYF. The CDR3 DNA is TGTGCCAGCAGTGATGGGCTAGGGGGGCAAGAGACCCAGTACTTC.

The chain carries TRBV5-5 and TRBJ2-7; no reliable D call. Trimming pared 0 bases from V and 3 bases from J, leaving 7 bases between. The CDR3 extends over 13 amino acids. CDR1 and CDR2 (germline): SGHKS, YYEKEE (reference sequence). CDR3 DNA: TGTGCCAGCAGCTTGGAGAACTACTACGAGCAGTACTTC. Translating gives CASSLENYYEQYF.

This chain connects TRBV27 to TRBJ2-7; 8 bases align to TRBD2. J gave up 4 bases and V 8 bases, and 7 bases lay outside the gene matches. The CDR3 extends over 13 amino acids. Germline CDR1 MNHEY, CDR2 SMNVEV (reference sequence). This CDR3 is CASPGGGRYEQYF. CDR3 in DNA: TGTGCCAGCCCCGGGGGGGGGCGGTACGAGCAGTACTTC.

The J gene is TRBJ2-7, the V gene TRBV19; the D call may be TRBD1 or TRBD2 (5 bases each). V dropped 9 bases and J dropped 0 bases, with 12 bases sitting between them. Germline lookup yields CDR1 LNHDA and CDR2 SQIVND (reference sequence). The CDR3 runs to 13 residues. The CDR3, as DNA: TGTGCCAGCGGGCGTGGGGGCTCCTACGAGCAGTACTTC. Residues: CASGRGGSYEQYF.

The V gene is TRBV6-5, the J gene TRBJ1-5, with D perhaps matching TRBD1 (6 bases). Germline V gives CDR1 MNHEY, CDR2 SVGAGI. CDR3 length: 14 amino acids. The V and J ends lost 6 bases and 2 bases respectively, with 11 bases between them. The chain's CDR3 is CASRPTGRNQPQHF. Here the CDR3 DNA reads TGTGCCAGCAGGCCGACAGGACGCAATCAGCCCCAGCATTTT.

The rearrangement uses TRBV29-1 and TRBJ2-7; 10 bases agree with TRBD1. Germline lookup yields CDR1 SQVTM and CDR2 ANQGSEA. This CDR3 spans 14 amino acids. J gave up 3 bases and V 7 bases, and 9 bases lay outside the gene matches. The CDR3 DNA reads TGCAGCGCTACCGGGACAGGGGATTACTACGAGCAGTACTTC. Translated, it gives CSATGTGDYYEQYF.

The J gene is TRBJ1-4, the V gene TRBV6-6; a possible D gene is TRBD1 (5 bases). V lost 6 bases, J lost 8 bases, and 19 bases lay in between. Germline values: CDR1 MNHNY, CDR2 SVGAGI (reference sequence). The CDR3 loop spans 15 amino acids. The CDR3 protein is CASSWNGGGREKLFF. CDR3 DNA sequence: TGTGCCAGCAGCTGGAATGGGGGAGGGAGGGAAAAACTGTTTTTT.

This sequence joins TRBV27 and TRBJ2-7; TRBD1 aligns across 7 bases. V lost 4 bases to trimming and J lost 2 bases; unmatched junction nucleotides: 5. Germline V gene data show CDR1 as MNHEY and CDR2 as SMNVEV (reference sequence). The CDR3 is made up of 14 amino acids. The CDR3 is CASSSTGTAYEQYF. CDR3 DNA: TGTGCCAGCAGTTCAACTGGGACAGCCTACGAGCAGTACTTC.

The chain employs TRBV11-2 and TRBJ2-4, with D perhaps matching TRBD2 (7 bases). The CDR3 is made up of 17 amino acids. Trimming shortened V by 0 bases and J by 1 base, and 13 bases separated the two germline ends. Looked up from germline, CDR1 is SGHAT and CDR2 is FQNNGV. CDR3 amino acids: CASSLDGRGGAKNIQYF. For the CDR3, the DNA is TGTGCCAGCAGCTTAGATGGTAGGGGGGGGGCCAAAAACATTCAGTACTTC.

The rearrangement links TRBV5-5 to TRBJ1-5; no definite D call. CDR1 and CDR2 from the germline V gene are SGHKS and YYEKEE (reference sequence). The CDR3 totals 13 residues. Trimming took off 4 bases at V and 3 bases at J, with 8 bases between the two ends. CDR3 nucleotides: TGTGCCAGCAGCCGCGGCTACAATCAGCCCCAGCATTTT. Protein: CASSRGYNQPQHF.

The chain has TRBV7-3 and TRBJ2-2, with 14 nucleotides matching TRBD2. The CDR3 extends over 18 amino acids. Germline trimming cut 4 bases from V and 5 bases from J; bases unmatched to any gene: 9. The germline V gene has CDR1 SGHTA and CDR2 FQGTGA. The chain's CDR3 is CASSSPGLAGAVTGELFF. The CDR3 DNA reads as TGTGCCAGCAGCTCCCCGGGACTAGCGGGAGCGGTTACCGGGGAGCTGTTTTTT.

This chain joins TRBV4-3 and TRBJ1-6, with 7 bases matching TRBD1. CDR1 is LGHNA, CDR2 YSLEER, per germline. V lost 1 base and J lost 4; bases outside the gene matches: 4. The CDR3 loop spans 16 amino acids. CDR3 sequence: CASSQAGTDYNSPLHF. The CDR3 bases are TGCGCCAGCAGCCAAGCCGGGACAGATTATAATTCACCCCTCCACTTT.

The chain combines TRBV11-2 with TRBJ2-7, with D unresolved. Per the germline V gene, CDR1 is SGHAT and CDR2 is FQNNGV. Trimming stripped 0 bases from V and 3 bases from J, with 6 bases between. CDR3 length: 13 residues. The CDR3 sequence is CASSLDSGYEQYF. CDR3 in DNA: TGTGCCAGCAGCTTAGATTCCGGCTACGAGCAGTACTTC.

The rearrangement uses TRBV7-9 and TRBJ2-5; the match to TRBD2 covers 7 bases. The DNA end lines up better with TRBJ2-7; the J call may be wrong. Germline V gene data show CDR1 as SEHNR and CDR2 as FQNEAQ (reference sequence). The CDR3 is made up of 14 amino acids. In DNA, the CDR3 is TGTGCCAGCGGGGGGGACTCGCCTCCTTACGAGCAGTACTTC. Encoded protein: CASGGDSPPYEQYF.

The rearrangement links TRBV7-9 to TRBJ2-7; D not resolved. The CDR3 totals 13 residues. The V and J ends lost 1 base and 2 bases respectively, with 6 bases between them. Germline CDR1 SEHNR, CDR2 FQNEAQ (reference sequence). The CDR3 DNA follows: TGTGCCAGCAGCTTAGAGGCAGCCTACGAGCAGTACTTC. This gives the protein CASSLEAAYEQYF.

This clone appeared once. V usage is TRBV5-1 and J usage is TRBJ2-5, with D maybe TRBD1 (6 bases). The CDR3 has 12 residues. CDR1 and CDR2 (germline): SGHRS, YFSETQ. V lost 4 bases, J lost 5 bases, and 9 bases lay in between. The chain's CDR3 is CASSPQGETQYF. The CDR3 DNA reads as TGCGCCAGCAGCCCTCAGGGGGAGACCCAGTACTTC.

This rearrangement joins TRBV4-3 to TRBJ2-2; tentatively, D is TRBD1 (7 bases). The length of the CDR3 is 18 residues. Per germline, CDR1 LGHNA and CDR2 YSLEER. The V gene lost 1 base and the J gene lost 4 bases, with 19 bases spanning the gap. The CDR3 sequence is CASSQVRLQGGITGELFF. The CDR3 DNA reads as TGCGCCAGCAGCCAAGTAAGACTTCAGGGGGGAATCACCGGGGAGCTGTTTTTT.

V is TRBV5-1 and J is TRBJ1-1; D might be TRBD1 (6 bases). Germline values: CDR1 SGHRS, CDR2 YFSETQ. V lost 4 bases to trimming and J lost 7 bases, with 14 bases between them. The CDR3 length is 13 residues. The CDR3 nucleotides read TGCGCCAGCAGCGACGGACAGAGTCTTGAAGCTTTCTTT. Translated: CASSDGQSLEAFF. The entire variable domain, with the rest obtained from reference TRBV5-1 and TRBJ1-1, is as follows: KAGVTQTPRYLIKTRGQQVTLSCSPISGHRSVSWYQQTPGQGLQFLFEYFSETQRNKGNFPGRFSGRQFSNSRSEMNVSTLELGDSALYLCASSDGQSLEAFFGQGTRLTVV.

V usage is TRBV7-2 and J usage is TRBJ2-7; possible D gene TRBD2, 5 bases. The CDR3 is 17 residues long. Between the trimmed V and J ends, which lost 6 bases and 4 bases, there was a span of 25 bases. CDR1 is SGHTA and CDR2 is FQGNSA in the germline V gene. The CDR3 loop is CASRSAVRTRTGYEQYF. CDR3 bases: TGTGCCAGCAGGTCGGCTGTACGTACTAGGACGGGATACGAGCAGTACTTC.

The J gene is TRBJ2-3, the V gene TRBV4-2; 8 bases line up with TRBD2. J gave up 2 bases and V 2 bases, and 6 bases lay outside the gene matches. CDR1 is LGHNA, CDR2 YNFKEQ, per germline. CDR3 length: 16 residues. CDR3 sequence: CASSQTLAGLTDTQYF. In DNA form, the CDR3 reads TGTGCCAGCAGCCAAACCTTAGCGGGGCTCACAGATACGCAGTATTTT.

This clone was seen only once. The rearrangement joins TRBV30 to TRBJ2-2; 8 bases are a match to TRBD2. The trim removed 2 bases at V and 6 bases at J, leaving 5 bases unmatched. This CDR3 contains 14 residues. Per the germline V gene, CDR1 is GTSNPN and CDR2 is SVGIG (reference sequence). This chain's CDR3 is CAWSILAGPGELFF. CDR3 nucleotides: TGTGCCTGGAGTATCCTAGCGGGTCCCGGGGAGCTGTTTTTT.

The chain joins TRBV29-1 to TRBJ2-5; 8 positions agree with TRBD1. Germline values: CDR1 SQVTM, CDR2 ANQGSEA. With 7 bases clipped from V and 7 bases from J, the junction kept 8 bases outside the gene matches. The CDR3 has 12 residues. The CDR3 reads CSALDRAATQYF. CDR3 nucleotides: TGCAGCGCACTGGACAGGGCGGCGACCCAGTACTTC.

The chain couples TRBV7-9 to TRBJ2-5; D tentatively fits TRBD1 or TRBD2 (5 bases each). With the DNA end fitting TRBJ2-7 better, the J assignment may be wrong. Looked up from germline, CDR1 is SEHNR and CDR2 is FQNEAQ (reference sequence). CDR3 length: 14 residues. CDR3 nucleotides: TGTGCCAGCAGCTCCAGGGAGAGCTCCTACGAGCAGTACTTC. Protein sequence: CASSSRESSYEQYF.

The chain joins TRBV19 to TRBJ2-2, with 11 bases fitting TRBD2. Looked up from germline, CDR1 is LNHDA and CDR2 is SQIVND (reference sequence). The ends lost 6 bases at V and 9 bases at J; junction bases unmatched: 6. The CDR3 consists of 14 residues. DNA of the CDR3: TGTGCCAGTAGGACTACTAGCGGGAGCCGGGAGCTGTTTTTT. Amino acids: CASRTTSGSRELFF.

This CDR3 is CASSLETSGYEQYF. The CDR3 DNA sequence: TGTGCCAGCAGCTTAGAGACTAGCGGGTACGAGCAGTACTTC. V and J are TRBV11-2 and TRBJ2-7, with TRBD2 matching 10 bases. This CDR3 has 14 amino acids. Germline assignment: CDR1 SGHAT and CDR2 FQNNGV. Trimming at V came to 0 bases and at J to 4 bases, leaving 0 bases not matched to a gene.

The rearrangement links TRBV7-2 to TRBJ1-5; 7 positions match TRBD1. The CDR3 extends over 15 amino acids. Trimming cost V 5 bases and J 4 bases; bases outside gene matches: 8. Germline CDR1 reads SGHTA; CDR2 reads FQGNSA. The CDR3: CASSPYRGENQPQHF. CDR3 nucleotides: TGTGCCAGCAGCCCTTACAGGGGTGAGAATCAGCCCCAGCATTTT.

CDR3 sequence reads: CASTEGDYGYTF. The DNA for the CDR3 is TGTGCCAGCACGGAGGGGGACTATGGCTACACCTTC. The chain has TRBV2 and TRBJ1-2; D is possibly TRBD1 (6 bases). The V end lost 7 bases, the J end lost 3 bases, and 9 bases lay between the germline ends. The CDR3 runs 12 residues. The V gene's germline CDR1 is SNHLY and CDR2 FYNNEI.

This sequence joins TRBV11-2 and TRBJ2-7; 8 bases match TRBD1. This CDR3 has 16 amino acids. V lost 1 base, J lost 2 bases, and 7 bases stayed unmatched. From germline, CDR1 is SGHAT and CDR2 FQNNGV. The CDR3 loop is CASSLAGGRNPYEQYF. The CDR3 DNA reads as TGTGCCAGCAGCTTAGCAGGGGGCAGAAATCCCTACGAGCAGTACTTC.

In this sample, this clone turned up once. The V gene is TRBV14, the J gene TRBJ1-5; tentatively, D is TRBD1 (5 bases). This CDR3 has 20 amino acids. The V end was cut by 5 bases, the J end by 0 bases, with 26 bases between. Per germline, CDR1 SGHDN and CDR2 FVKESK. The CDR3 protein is CASSERGRTGPQSSNQPQHF. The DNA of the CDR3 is TGTGCCAGCAGCGAAAGGGGACGGACTGGGCCGCAGTCTAGCAATCAGCCCCAGCATTTT.